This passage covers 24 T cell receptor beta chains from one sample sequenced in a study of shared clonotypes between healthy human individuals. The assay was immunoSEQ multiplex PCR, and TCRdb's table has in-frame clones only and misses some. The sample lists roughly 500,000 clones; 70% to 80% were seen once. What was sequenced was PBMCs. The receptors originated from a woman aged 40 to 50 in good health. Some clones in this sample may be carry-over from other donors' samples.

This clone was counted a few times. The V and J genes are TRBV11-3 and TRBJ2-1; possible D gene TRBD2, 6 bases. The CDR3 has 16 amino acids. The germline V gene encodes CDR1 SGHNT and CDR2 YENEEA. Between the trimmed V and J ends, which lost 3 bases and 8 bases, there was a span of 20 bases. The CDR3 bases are TGTGCCAGCAGCTTGGTGGGAGGAGGCATCGGCGATGAGCAGTTCTTC. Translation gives CASSLVGGGIGDEQFF. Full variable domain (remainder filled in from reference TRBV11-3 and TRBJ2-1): EAGVVQSPRYKIIEKKQPVAFWCNPISGHNTLYWYLQNLGQGPELLIRYENEEAVDDSQLPKDRFSAERLKGVDSTLKIQPAELGDSAVYLCASSLVGGGIGDEQFFGPGTRLTVL.

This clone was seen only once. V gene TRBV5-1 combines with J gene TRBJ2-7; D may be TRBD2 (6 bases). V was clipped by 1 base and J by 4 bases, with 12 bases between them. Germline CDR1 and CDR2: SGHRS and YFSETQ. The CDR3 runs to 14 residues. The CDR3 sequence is CASSLTAGIYEQYF. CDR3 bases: TGCGCCAGCAGCTTGACGGCGGGGATATACGAGCAGTACTTC.

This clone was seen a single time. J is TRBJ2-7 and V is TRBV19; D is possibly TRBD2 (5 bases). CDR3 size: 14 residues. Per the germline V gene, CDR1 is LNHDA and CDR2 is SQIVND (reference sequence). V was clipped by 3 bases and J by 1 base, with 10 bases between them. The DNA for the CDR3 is TGTGCCAGTAGTATGAGGGTTCATTCCTACGAGCAGTACTTC. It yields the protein CASSMRVHSYEQYF.

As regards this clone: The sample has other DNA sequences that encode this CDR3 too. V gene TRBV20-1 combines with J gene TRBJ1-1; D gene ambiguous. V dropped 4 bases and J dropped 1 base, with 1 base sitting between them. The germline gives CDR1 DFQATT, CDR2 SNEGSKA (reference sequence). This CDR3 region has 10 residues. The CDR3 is CSATNTEAFF. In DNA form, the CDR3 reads TGCAGTGCTACGAACACTGAAGCTTTCTTT.

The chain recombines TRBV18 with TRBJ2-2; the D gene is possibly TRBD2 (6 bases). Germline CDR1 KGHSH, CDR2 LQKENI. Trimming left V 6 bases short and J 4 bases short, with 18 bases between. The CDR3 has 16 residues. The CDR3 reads CASSQRLGSGTGELFF. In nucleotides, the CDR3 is TGTGCCAGCTCCCAAAGACTAGGGTCGGGCACCGGGGAGCTGTTTTTT.

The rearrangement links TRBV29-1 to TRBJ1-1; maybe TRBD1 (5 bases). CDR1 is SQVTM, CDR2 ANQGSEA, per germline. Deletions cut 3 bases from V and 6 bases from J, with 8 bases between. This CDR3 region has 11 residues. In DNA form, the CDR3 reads TGCAGCGTTGAGTTAGGGGCTGAAGCTTTCTTT. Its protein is CSVELGAEAFF.

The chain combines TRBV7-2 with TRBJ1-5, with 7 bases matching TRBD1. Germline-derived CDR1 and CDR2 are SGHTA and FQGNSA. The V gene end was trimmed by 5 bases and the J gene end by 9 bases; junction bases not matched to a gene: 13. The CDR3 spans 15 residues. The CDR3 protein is CASSLDRAGNSPQHF. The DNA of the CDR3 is TGTGCCAGCAGCCTCGACAGGGCCGGCAATTCGCCCCAGCATTTT.

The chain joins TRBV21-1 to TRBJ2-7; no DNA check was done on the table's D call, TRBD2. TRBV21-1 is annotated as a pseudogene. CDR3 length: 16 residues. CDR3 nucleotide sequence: TGTGCCAGCAGCAAAGGGGTTCGGGAAGAACTCTACGAGCAGTACTTC. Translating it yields CASSKGVREELYEQYF.

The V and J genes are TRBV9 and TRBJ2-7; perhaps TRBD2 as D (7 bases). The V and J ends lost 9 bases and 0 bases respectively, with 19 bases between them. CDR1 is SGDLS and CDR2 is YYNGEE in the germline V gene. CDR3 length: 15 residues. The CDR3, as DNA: TGTGCCATGCAAGGGGGAGGGCTGTACTCCTACGAGCAGTACTTC. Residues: CAMQGGGLYSYEQYF. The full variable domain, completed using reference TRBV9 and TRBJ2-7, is DSGVTQTPKHLITATGQRVTLRCSPRSGDLSVYWYQQSLDQGLQFLIQYYNGEERAKGNILERFSAQQFPDLHSELNLSSLELGDSALYFCAMQGGGLYSYEQYFGPGTRLTVT.

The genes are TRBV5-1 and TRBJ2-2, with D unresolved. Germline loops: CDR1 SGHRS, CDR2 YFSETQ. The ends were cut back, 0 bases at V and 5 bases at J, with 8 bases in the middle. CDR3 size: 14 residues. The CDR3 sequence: CASSLDLGTGELFF. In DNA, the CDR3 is TGCGCCAGCAGCTTGGATCTGGGTACCGGGGAGCTGTTTTTT.

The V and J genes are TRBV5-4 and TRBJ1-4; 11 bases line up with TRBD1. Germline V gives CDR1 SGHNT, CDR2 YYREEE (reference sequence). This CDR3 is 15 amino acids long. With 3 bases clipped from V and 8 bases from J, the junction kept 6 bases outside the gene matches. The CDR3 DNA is TGTGCCAGCAGCTCGGGACAGGGGGGCCTAGAAAAACTGTTTTTT. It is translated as CASSSGQGGLEKLFF.

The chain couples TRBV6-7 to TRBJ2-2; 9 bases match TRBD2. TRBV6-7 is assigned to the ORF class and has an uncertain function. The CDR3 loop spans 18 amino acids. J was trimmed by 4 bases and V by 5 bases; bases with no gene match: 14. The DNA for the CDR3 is TGTGCCAGCAGTGCCCCTCCCGGGCGGGAGGGGAGCACCGGGGAGCTGTTTTTT. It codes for CASSAPPGREGSTGELFF.

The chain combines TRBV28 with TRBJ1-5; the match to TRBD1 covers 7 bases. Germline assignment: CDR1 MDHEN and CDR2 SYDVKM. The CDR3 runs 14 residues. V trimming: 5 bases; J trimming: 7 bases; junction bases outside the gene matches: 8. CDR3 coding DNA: TGTGCCAGCAGTAAAGACAGGGAGGTCCAGCCCCAGCATTTT. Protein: CASSKDREVQPQHF.

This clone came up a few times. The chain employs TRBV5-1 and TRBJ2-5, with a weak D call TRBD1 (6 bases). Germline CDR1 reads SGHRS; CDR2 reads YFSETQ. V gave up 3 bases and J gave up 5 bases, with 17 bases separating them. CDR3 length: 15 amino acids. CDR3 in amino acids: CASSSELTGWETQYF. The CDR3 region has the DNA TGCGCCAGCAGCTCAGAGCTGACAGGTTGGGAGACCCAGTACTTC. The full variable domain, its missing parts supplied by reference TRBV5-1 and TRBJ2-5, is KAGVTQTPRYLIKTRGQQVTLSCSPISGHRSVSWYQQTPGQGLQFLFEYFSETQRNKGNFPGRFSGRQFSNSRSEMNVSTLELGDSALYLCASSSELTGWETQYFGPGTRLLVL.

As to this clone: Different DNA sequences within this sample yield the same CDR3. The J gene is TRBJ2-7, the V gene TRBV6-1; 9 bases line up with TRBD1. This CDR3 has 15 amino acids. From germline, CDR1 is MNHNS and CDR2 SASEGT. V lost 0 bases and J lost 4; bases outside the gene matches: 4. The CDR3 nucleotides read TGTGCCAGCAGTGAAGCCGGGACAGGGACATACGAGCAGTACTTC. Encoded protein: CASSEAGTGTYEQYF.

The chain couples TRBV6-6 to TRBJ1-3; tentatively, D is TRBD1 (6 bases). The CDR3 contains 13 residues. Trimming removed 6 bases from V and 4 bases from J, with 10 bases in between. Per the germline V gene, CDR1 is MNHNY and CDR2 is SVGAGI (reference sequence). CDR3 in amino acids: CASRGGPGNTIYF. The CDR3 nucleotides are TGTGCCAGCAGAGGGGGGCCCGGAAACACCATATATTTT.

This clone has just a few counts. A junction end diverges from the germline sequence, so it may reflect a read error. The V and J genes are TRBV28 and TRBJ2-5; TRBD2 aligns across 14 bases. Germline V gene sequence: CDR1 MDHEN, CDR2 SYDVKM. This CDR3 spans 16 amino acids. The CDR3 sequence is CASSDGAGTSGRDMNF. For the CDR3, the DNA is TGTGCCAGCAGCGACGGAGCAGGGACTAGCGGGAGAGATATGAACTTC.

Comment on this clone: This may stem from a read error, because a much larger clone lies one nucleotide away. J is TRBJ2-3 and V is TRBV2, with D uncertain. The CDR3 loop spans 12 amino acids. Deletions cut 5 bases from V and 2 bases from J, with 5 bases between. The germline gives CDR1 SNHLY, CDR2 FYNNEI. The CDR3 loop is CASSLYTDTQYF. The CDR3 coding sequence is TGTGCCAGCAGTTTGTACACAGATACGCAGTATTTT.

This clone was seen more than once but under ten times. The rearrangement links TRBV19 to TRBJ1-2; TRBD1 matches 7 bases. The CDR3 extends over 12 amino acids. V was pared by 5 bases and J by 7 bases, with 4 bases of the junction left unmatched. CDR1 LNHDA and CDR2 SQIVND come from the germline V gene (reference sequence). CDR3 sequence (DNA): TGTGCCAGTAGTCCCAGGGGGACTGGCTACACCTTC. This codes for CASSPRGTGYTF. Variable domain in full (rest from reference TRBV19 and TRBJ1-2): DGGITQSPKYLFRKEGQNVTLSCEQNLNHDAMYWYRQDPGQGLRLIYYSQIVNDFQKGDIAEGYSVSREKKESFPLTVTSAQKNPTAFYLCASSPRGTGYTFGSGTRLTVV.

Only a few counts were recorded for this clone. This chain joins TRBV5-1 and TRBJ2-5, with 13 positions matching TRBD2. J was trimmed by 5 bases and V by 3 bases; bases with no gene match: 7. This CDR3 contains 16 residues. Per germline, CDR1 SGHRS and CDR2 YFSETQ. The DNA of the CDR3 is TGCGCCAGCAGCTCCCACGGACTAGCGGGAGAGGAGACCCAGTACTTC. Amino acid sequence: CASSSHGLAGEETQYF.

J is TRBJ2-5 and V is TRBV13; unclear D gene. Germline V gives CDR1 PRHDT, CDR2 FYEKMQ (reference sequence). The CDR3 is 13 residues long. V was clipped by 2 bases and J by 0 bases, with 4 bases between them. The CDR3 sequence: CASSLRYQETQYF. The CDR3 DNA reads TGTGCCAGCAGCTTAAGGTACCAAGAGACCCAGTACTTC.

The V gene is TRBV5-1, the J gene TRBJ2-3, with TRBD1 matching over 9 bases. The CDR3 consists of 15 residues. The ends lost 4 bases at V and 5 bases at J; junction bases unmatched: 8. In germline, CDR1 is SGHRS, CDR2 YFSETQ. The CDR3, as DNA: TGCGCCAGCAGCACGGGACAGGGAGAGGGAGATACGCAGTATTTT. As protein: CASSTGQGEGDTQYF.

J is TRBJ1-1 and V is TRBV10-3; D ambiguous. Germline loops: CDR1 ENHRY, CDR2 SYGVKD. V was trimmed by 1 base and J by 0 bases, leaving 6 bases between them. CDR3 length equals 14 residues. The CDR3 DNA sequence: TGTGCCATCAGTGAGTGGGCAGTGAACACTGAAGCTTTCTTT. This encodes CAISEWAVNTEAFF.

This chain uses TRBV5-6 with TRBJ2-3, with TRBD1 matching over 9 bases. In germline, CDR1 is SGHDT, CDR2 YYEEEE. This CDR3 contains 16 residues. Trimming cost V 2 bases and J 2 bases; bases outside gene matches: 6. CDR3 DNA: TGTGCCAGCAGCTTCCGGGACAGGGCACTCACAGATACGCAGTATTTT. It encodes CASSFRDRALTDTQYF.